The 2 T cell receptor beta chains presented below share a single source sample, sequenced in a study of monozygotic twins with inflammatory bowel disease. One entry per CDR3 protein, without DNA, is what TCRdb gives after re-calling the 5' RACE reads. The sample table sets out 80,000 or so distinct CDR3 sequences. The sequenced material came from blood. The receptors were sampled from a human donor with ulcerative colitis or Crohn's disease, or a healthy co-twin of an affected twin (not recorded which).

The chain has TRBV15 and TRBJ2-1; TCRdb's D call, TRBD1, is unchecked because there is no DNA. Germline assignment: CDR1 LNHNV and CDR2 YYDKDF (reference sequence). The length of the CDR3 is 14 residues. This CDR3 is CATSRDNPGDEQFF.

The V call is TRBV4-1, the J call TRBJ1-2. The CDR3 is 15 residues long. In germline, CDR1 is MGHRA, CDR2 YSYEKL. CDR3 residues: CASSQILGINYGYTF.